This T cell receptor (beta chain) was captured by sequencing in a study of T cell changes during pregnancy in multiple sclerosis. Repertoires were generated with immunoSEQ multiplex PCR, while TCRdb's copy carries only in-frame clones and drops some. This table has more than 65,000 clones, about 89% appearing once. V shed 4 bases, J shed 6 bases, and the junction held 4 bases outside the gene matches. Germline values: CDR1 SGHRS, CDR2 YFSETQ. The CDR3 sequence is 14 residues long. This TCR was recovered from a female donor with multiple sclerosis, enrolled in a pregnancy study. V gene TRBV5-1 combines with J gene TRBJ2-2; 9 positions agree with TRBD1. Sequencing was performed on CD4+ T cells from peripheral blood mononuclear cells, taken before pregnancy. CDR3 bases: TGCGCCAGCAGCGGGACAGGGAGGTCCGGGGAGCTGTTTTTT. The encoded protein is CASSGTGRSGELFF.